This T cell receptor beta chain emerged from a study of monozygotic twins with cystic fibrosis. Study conclusions and caveats: Monozygotic CF twin pairs shared significantly more nucleotide-identical clonotypes than unrelated CF individuals did. Low clonality (median around 0.0095) suggested a mostly naive repertoire. V usage most resembled the co-twin in 13 of 16 pairs. In this small cohort, shared CDR3 numbers showed no association with age, concordance or disease severity.

Profiling relied on immunoSEQ multiplex PCR, and the TCRdb table lists in-frame clones only, not all of them. This table holds approximately 13,000 clones, more than 80% found once. Note on this clone: Its matching antigen is unknown.

The CDR3 has 11 residues. The ends were cut back, 1 base at V and 7 bases at J, with 4 bases in the middle. CDR1 MDHEN and CDR2 SYDVKM come from the germline V gene. The sequencing input was blood. This chain links TRBV28 with TRBJ1-2, with D uncertain. This TCR was sampled from a boy aged 5-17 years with cystic fibrosis. CDR3 protein: CASSLSVGYTF. The CDR3 DNA reads TGTGCCAGCAGTTTATCGGTTGGCTACACCTTC.